A selection of T cell receptor beta chains follows, all from one sample in a study of blood T cell repertoires in COVID-19. Sequencing used immunoSEQ multiplex PCR; TCRdb keeps in-frame clones, though not all of them. The table records approximately 200,000 clones, over 80% of them present only once. Specimen: PBMCs or T cells enriched from blood (not recorded which). Receptors were obtained from a man under 40 who had recovered from COVID-19. CDR3s include the opening cysteine and the closing phenylalanine or tryptophan. D genes are given only for firm matches. A clone size is listed for some rows: how often the clone was seen (once, few, many), or a class if it is expanded.

-	TRBJ1-6	TRBV6-6	-	CASSRAFGSPLHF	TGTGCCAGCAGTCGGGCCTTCGGGTCACCCCTCCACTTT
-	TRBJ2-7	TRBV19	-	CASSIGSGAFYEQYF	TGTGCCAGTAGTATTGGTTCAGGTGCTTTCTACGAGCAGTACTTC
-	TRBJ2-5	TRBV3-1/TRBV3-2	-	CASSNHHRVTGETQYF	TGTGCCAGCAGCAACCATCACAGGGTCACGGGGGAGACCCAGTACTTC
-	TRBJ2-2	TRBV7-9	TRBD2	CASSMSGSWTGELFF	TGTGCCAGCAGCATGAGCGGGAGTTGGACCGGGGAGCTGTTTTTT
-	TRBJ1-2	TRBV25-1	TRBD1	CASSGTTGQANGYTF	TGTGCCAGCAGTGGAACGACGGGACAGGCGAATGGCTACACCTTC
-	TRBJ2-7	TRBV30	TRBD1	CAWSSRGLEQYF	TGTGCCTGGAGCAGTAGGGGGCTCGAGCAGTACTTC
-	TRBJ1-2	TRBV5-1	-	CASSLDQGNYGYTF	TGCGCCAGCAGCTTGGATCAGGGTAACTATGGCTACACCTTC
-	TRBJ1-5	TRBV18	TRBD1	CASSFGQGNSNQPQHF	TGTGCCAGCTCATTCGGACAGGGAAATAGCAATCAGCCCCAGCATTTT
few	TRBJ1-2	TRBV19	TRBD1	CASSTDRGYGYTF	TGTGCCAGTAGTACAGACAGGGGCTATGGCTACACCTTC
-	TRBJ1-5	TRBV7-2	TRBD1	CASSLQQGNSQPQHF	TGTGCCAGCAGCTTACAACAGGGGAATAGTCAGCCCCAGCATTTT
-	TRBJ1-2	TRBV6-5	TRBD1	CASSYLGQGYGYTF	TGTGCCAGCAGTTATTTGGGACAGGGGTATGGCTACACCTTC
-	TRBJ2-7	TRBV28	-	CASRMESKSYEQYF	TGTGCCAGCAGAATGGAGAGTAAAAGCTACGAGCAGTACTTC
-	TRBJ2-2	TRBV5-1	-	CASSRDSERGGELFF	TGCGCCAGCAGCCGGGACTCCGAAAGAGGCGGGGAGCTGTTTTTT
-	TRBJ1-3	TRBV20-1	-	CSASSLSGNTIYF	TGCAGTGCTAGTTCCCTCTCTGGAAACACCATATATTTT
-	TRBJ1-2	TRBV6-5	-	CASSYSTGGYTF	TGTGCCAGCAGTTACTCGACGGGTGGCTACACCTTC
-	TRBJ1-2	TRBV7-2	-	CASSSPSSAGVDYGYTF	TGTGCCAGCAGCTCGCCCTCGAGCGCGGGGGTAGATTATGGCTACACCTTC
few	TRBJ1-5	TRBV4-3	-	CASSQDPGQPQHF	TGCGCCAGCAGCCAAGATCCCGGTCAGCCCCAGCATTTT
-	TRBJ2-5	TRBV30	-	CAWSKFTRVGTQYF	TGTGCCTGGAGTAAATTTACCAGGGTAGGGACCCAGTACTTC
-	TRBJ2-1	TRBV7-6	TRBD2	CASSLDGTSGFNNEQFF	TGTGCCAGCAGCTTAGACGGGACTAGCGGGTTCAACAATGAGCAGTTCTTC
-	TRBJ1-1	TRBV19	TRBD1	CASSHTGGETEAFF	TGTGCCAGTAGTCACACAGGGGGCGAAACTGAAGCTTTCTTT
-	TRBJ2-7	TRBV13	TRBD1	CASSSNRDRVAYEQYF	TGTGCCAGCAGCTCGAACCGGGACAGGGTCGCCTACGAGCAGTACTTC
-	TRBJ2-3	TRBV14	-	CASSQGTGTTQYF	TGTGCCAGCAGCCAAGGCACAGGGACTACGCAGTATTTT
-	TRBJ1-2	TRBV9	-	CASSIPTDSISYRGYTF	TGTGCCAGCAGCATTCCGACAGACTCCATCTCCTATCGTGGCTACACCTTC
-	TRBJ2-7	TRBV11-2	TRBD2	CASSSIAGGPYEQYF	TGTGCCAGCAGCTCAATAGCGGGAGGTCCCTACGAGCAGTACTTC
-	TRBJ2-3	TRBV6-5	-	CASSPGGPSTDTQYF	TGTGCCAGCAGCCCCGGGGGGCCAAGTACAGATACGCAGTATTTT
-	TRBJ2-2	TRBV7-9	-	CASSLGQELFF	TGTGCCAGCAGCTTGGGCCAGGAGCTGTTTTTT
-	TRBJ1-2	TRBV5-4	-	CASSLSGRNYGYTF	TGTGCCAGCAGCTTGTCCGGGAGAAACTATGGCTACACCTTC
-	TRBJ1-6	TRBV5-4	-	CASSLEGYSPLHF	TGTGCCAGCAGCTTAGAGGGTTATTCACCCCTCCACTTT
-	TRBJ2-2	TRBV11-2	TRBD2	CASSTTLAGGGTGELFF	TGTGCCAGCAGCACCACCCTAGCGGGGGGGGGTACCGGGGAGCTGTTTTTT
-	TRBJ1-2	TRBV3-1/TRBV3-2	TRBD1	CASSQDVRTGPNYGYTF	TGTGCCAGCAGCCAAGACGTTCGGACAGGCCCTAACTATGGCTACACCTTC
few	TRBJ2-7	TRBV19	TRBD1	CASSMGGQGSYEQYF	TGTGCCAGTAGTATGGGGGGACAGGGGAGCTACGAGCAGTACTTC
once	TRBJ2-6	TRBV28	TRBD1	CASSSGTGIPGANVLTF	TGTGCCAGCAGTTCCGGGACAGGAATTCCTGGGGCCAACGTCCTGACTTTC
-	TRBJ2-1	TRBV11-2	-	CASSLGISGARFF	TGTGCCAGCAGCTTAGGGATTTCGGGAGCAAGGTTCTTC
-	TRBJ1-1	TRBV18	-	CASSPRAGDTEAFF	TGTGCCAGCTCACCAAGGGCCGGGGACACTGAAGCTTTCTTT
-	TRBJ2-5	TRBV2	-	CASSVVDFQETQYF	TGTGCCAGCAGTGTCGTAGATTTCCAAGAGACCCAGTACTTC
-	TRBJ2-2	TRBV10-3	TRBD2	CAISRTSGNTGELFF	TGTGCCATCAGTAGGACTAGCGGGAACACCGGGGAGCTGTTTTTT
-	TRBJ2-2	TRBV2	TRBD1	CASRQGTGELFF	TGTGCCAGCCGACAGGGCACCGGGGAGCTGTTTTTT